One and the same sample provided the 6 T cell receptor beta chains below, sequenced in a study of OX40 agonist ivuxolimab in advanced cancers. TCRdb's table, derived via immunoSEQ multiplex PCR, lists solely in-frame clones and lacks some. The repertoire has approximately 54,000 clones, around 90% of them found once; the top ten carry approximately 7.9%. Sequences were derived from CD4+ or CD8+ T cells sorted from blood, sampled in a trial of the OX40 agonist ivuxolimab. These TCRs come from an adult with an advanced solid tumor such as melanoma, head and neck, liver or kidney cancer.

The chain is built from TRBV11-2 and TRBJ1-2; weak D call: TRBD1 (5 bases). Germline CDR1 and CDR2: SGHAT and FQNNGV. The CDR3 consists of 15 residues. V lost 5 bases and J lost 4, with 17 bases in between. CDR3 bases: TGTGCCAGCAGCACCCGGTTAGGGGTGATCTATGGCTACACCTTC. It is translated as CASSTRLGVIYGYTF.

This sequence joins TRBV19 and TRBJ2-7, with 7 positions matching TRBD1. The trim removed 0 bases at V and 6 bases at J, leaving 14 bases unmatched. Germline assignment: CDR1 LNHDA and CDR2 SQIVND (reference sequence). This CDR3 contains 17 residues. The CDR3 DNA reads TGTGCCAGTAGTATAGACATACTACAGGGGACCACGGGCGAGCAGTACTTC. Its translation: CASSIDILQGTTGEQYF.

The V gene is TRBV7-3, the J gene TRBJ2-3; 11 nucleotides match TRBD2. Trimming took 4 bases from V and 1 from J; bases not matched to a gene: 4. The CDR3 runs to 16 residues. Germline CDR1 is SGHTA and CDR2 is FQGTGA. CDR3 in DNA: TGTGCCAGCAGCTACACTAGCGGGAGCCGCACAGATACGCAGTATTTT. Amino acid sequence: CASSYTSGSRTDTQYF.

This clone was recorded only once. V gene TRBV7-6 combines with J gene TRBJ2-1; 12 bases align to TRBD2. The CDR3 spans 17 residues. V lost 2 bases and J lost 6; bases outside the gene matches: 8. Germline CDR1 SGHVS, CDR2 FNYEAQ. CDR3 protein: CASSLTSGGILSNEQFF. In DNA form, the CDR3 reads TGTGCCAGCAGCTTAACTAGCGGGGGGATACTAAGCAATGAGCAGTTCTTC.

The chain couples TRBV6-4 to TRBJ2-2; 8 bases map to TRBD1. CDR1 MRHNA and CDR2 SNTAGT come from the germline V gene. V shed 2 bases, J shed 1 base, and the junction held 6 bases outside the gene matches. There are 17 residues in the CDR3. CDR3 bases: TGTGCCAGCAGTGACACGTACGGGACAGGGAACACCGGGGAGCTGTTTTTT. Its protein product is CASSDTYGTGNTGELFF.

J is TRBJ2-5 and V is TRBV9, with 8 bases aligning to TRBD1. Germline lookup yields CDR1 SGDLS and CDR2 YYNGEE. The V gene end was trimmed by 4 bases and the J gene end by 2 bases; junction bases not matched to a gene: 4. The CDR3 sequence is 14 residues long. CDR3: CASSSRQGQETQYF. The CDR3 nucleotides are TGTGCCAGCAGCTCCCGACAGGGGCAAGAGACCCAGTACTTC.